A single sample gave rise to the 10 T cell receptor beta chains below, sequenced in a study of control samples from healthy donors and cancer patients. Produced via immunoSEQ multiplex PCR; TCRdb's table is partial and in-frame only. The sample lists some 150,000 clones; roughly nine tenths were seen once. The specimen sequenced was blood. The receptors shown here come from a man younger than 35 in good health.

The genes are TRBV18 and TRBJ2-2, with TRBD2 as a possible D gene (5 bases). CDR3 size: 15 residues. Germline V gene data show CDR1 as KGHSH and CDR2 as LQKENI. The V end was cut by 3 bases, the J end by 0 bases, with 8 bases between. CDR3 coding DNA: TGTGCCAGCTCACCCGGCGGGTCGAACACCGGGGAGCTGTTTTTT. Its translation: CASSPGGSNTGELFF. The full variable domain, with the rest looked up from reference TRBV18 and TRBJ2-2, is NAGVMQNPRHLVRRRGQEARLRCSPMKGHSHVYWYRQLPEEGLKFMVYLQKENIIDESGMPKERFSAEFPKEGPSILRIQQVVRGDSAAYFCASSPGGSNTGELFFGEGSRLTVL.

The chain joins TRBV10-3 to TRBJ1-2; tentative D call: TRBD1 (5 bases). The V gene lost 7 bases and the J gene lost 6 bases, with 18 bases spanning the gap. The CDR3 sequence is 14 residues long. The germline CDR1 and CDR2 sequences are ENHRY and SYGVKD. CDR3 sequence reads: CAITGMEGNDGYTF. In nucleotides, the CDR3 is TGTGCCATCACAGGGATGGAGGGAAACGATGGCTACACCTTC.

The V call is TRBV15, the J call TRBJ2-1; either TRBD1 or TRBD2 may fit D (5 bases each). Germline V gene data show CDR1 as LNHNV and CDR2 as YYDKDF (reference sequence). This CDR3 is 18 amino acids long. Trimming removed 1 base at V and 0 bases at J, with 16 bases between. This chain's CDR3 is CATSRGEYGASSYNEQFF. The CDR3 DNA reads TGTGCCACCAGCAGAGGGGAATACGGGGCGAGCTCCTACAATGAGCAGTTCTTC.

This clone appeared a few times. The chain joins TRBV30 to TRBJ1-5; D not certain. Looked up from germline, CDR1 is GTSNPN and CDR2 is SVGIG (reference sequence). V lost 0 bases and J 4 bases, leaving 10 bases between the germline ends. The CDR3 loop spans 14 amino acids. In DNA, the CDR3 is TGTGCCTGGAGTGTAATGGGAGGGAATCAGCCCCAGCATTTT. It translates to CAWSVMGGNQPQHF.

This clone was found once. The genes are TRBV6-2 or TRBV6-3 and TRBJ2-7, with D unclear. This CDR3 has 14 residues. Trimming stripped 5 bases from V and 0 bases from J, with 11 bases between. CDR1 and CDR2 from the germline V gene are MNHEY and SVGEGT. CDR3 DNA sequence: TGTGCCAGCAGTCCGAGACTTTCCTCCTACGAGCAGTACTTC. The encoded protein is CASSPRLSSYEQYF.

This chain uses TRBV7-2 with TRBJ2-2; either TRBD1 or TRBD2 may fit D (5 bases each). CDR3 length equals 17 residues. Germline loops: CDR1 SGHTA, CDR2 FQGNSA. The V and J ends lost 1 base and 0 bases respectively, with 12 bases between them. The CDR3 coding sequence is TGTGCCAGCAGCTTAGTTACGGGGCGCACGAACACCGGGGAGCTGTTTTTT. Protein sequence: CASSLVTGRTNTGELFF.

This chain connects TRBV7-2 to TRBJ2-5, with 7 bases aligning to TRBD1. The CDR3 consists of 16 residues. The V gene's germline CDR1 is SGHTA and CDR2 FQGNSA. The junction had 10 bases not matched to a gene; V was cut back by 4 bases and J by 2 bases. CDR3 protein: CASSSRRDRTQETQYF. CDR3 DNA: TGTGCCAGCAGCTCCCGAAGGGACAGAACTCAAGAGACCCAGTACTTC. The full variable domain, rest sourced from reference TRBV7-2 and TRBJ2-5, is GAGVSQSPSNKVTEKGKDVELRCDPISGHTALYWYRQSLGQGLEFLIYFQGNSAPDKSGLPSDRFSAERTGGSVSTLTIQRTQQEDSAVYLCASSSRRDRTQETQYFGPGTRLLVL.

The rearrangement links TRBV30 to TRBJ2-7, with D maybe TRBD2 (5 bases). The germline V gene has CDR1 GTSNPN and CDR2 SVGIG (reference sequence). The V end lost 4 bases, the J end lost 3 bases, and 13 bases lay between the germline ends. The CDR3 runs to 13 residues. In nucleotides, the CDR3 is TGTGCCTGGAAAGGAGGATGGGGCTACGAGCAGTACTTC. Translating it yields CAWKGGWGYEQYF.

The chain recombines TRBV2 with TRBJ1-2, with D possibly being TRBD1 (5 bases). Germline V CDR1 and CDR2: SNHLY, FYNNEI. V was clipped by 6 bases and J by 2 bases, with 16 bases between them. CDR3 length: 15 amino acids. The CDR3, as DNA: TGTGCCAGCAGCCCCGGGGGGTGGGGAAACTATGGCTACACCTTC. Protein product: CASSPGGWGNYGYTF.

This clone came up once. The chain is built from TRBV24-1 and TRBJ2-1; TRBD1 is a possible D gene (7 bases). The CDR3 spans 16 residues. V shed 4 bases and J shed 5 bases, with 17 bases lying between them. Germline CDR1 and CDR2: KGHDR and SFDVKD. This CDR3 reads CATSDGGGVGHNEQFF. DNA of the CDR3: TGTGCCACCAGTGACGGAGGGGGCGTGGGCCACAATGAGCAGTTCTTC.